Following are 30 T cell receptor beta chains from one sample sequenced in a study of blood T cell repertoires in COVID-19. Sequencing used immunoSEQ multiplex PCR; TCRdb keeps in-frame clones, though not all of them. Of about 180,000 clones in the sample, around 84% were seen once. The sequenced material came from PBMCs or T cells enriched from blood (not recorded which). These TCRs come from a man aged 45-65 years who had recovered from COVID-19.

The rearrangement uses TRBV11-2 and TRBJ1-3; no definite D call. The CDR3 loop spans 14 amino acids. The V gene's germline CDR1 is SGHAT and CDR2 FQNNGV. Trimming stripped 2 bases from V and 0 bases from J, with 5 bases between. The CDR3 loop reads CASSLTYSGNTIYF. The CDR3 bases are TGTGCCAGCAGCTTAACCTACTCTGGAAACACCATATATTTT. The whole variable domain, remainder taken from reference TRBV11-2 and TRBJ1-3, is EAGVAQSPRYKIIEKRQSVAFWCNPISGHATLYWYQQILGQGPKLLIQFQNNGVVDDSQLPKDRFSAERLKGVDSTLKIQPAKLEDSAVYLCASSLTYSGNTIYFGEGSWLTVV.

The V call is TRBV4-2, the J call TRBJ1-6; D possibly corresponds to TRBD1 (5 bases). This CDR3 is 14 amino acids long. From germline, CDR1 is LGHNA and CDR2 YNFKEQ. The V gene lost 4 bases and the J gene lost 7 bases, with 11 bases spanning the gap. The chain's CDR3 is CASSPGQENSPLHF. CDR3 nucleotides: TGTGCCAGCAGCCCCGGACAAGAGAATTCACCCCTCCACTTT.

The V call is TRBV6-5, the J call TRBJ2-3; 7 bases fit TRBD2. V was clipped by 2 bases and J by 4 bases; unmatched bases: 9. The CDR3 has 16 amino acids. From germline, CDR1 is MNHEY and CDR2 SVGAGI. CDR3 sequence (DNA): TGTGCCAGCAGTTACACGGGCGGGGGTCGGGCAGATACGCAGTATTTT. Protein product: CASSYTGGGRADTQYF.

The chain joins TRBV10-1 to TRBJ2-7; 11 bases are shared with TRBD2. Germline CDR1 and CDR2: WNHNN and SYGVQD (reference sequence). The V and J ends lost 3 bases and 4 bases, in that order; junction bases with no gene match: 2. CDR3 length equals 14 residues. The CDR3 DNA reads TGCGCCAGCAGTGACCCTAGCGGGGGGTACGAGCAGTACTTC. This gives the protein CASSDPSGGYEQYF.

The genes are TRBV6-5 and TRBJ2-3; 10 positions agree with TRBD2. Germline assignment: CDR1 MNHEY and CDR2 SVGAGI. Trimming cost V 4 bases and J 2 bases; bases outside gene matches: 6. This CDR3 has 16 amino acids. As DNA, the CDR3 is TGTGCCAGCAGTTCAATAGCGGGGGGCAACACAGATACGCAGTATTTT. It is translated as CASSSIAGGNTDTQYF.

The chain couples TRBV18 to TRBJ1-4; 8 bases are a match to TRBD1. The CDR3 is 14 residues long. Unmatched junction bases numbered 8, after V lost 6 bases and J lost 8 bases. Germline loops: CDR1 KGHSH, CDR2 LQKENI. The CDR3 region has the DNA TGTGCCAGCTCGCCCCTAGGACAGGGAGAAAAACTGTTTTTT. Its translation is CASSPLGQGEKLFF.

CDR3 residues: CSACRQGGSTEAFF. The CDR3 DNA sequence: TGCAGCGCCTGTCGACAGGGGGGGAGCACTGAAGCTTTCTTT. This chain links TRBV29-1 with TRBJ1-1; 9 bases line up with TRBD1. With 7 bases clipped from V and 4 bases from J, the junction kept 10 bases outside the gene matches. The germline V gene encodes CDR1 SQVTM and CDR2 ANQGSEA. CDR3 length: 14 amino acids.

This chain joins TRBV25-1 and TRBJ1-2, with D perhaps TRBD1 (5 bases). CDR3 size: 14 residues. Trimming removed 3 bases at V and 6 bases at J, with 14 bases between. Germline V gene sequence: CDR1 MGHDK, CDR2 SYGVNS. The DNA of the CDR3 is TGTGCCAGCAGTGATACATCGGGGGGGAATGGCTACACCTTC. Residues: CASSDTSGGNGYTF.

This chain joins TRBV18 and TRBJ1-6; D gene uncertain. Trimming cost V 2 bases and J 1 base, with 6 bases left between them. Germline assignment: CDR1 KGHSH and CDR2 LQKENI. CDR3 length: 15 amino acids. This CDR3 is CASSPAVSYNSPLHF. DNA for the CDR3: TGTGCCAGCTCACCAGCGGTATCCTATAATTCACCCCTCCACTTT.

DNA for the CDR3: TGTGCCAGCAGCCACAACAGGAACACTGAAGCTTTCTTT. Protein: CASSHNRNTEAFF. The gene calls are TRBV7-3 and TRBJ1-1; D is undetermined. Deletions cut 5 bases from V and 1 base from J, with 8 bases between. Germline CDR1 and CDR2: SGHTA and FQGTGA. The CDR3 length is 13 residues.

The chain has TRBV5-1 and TRBJ1-2, with 7 positions matching TRBD1. V dropped 3 bases and J dropped 7; count of bases not matched to a gene: 12. This CDR3 contains 15 residues. The germline CDR1 and CDR2 sequences are SGHRS and YFSETQ. CDR3 in amino acids: CASSWDRRDTGGYTF. The CDR3 coding sequence is TGCGCCAGCAGCTGGGACAGACGGGACACCGGTGGCTACACCTTC.

A single count supports this clone. This sequence joins TRBV2 and TRBJ2-1, with 7 bases matching TRBD2. CDR1 and CDR2 (germline): SNHLY, FYNNEI. The CDR3 is 15 amino acids. Trimming took 1 base from V and 9 from J; bases not matched to a gene: 9. The CDR3 loop reads CASSEGLAGGTEQFF. The CDR3 DNA follows: TGTGCCAGCAGTGAAGGACTAGCCGGGGGTACTGAGCAGTTCTTC.

Comments on this clone: Other nucleotide sequences in the sample specify the same CDR3. V gene TRBV29-1 combines with J gene TRBJ1-2; possible D gene TRBD1, 5 bases. The CDR3 contains 11 residues. The V and J ends lost 1 base and 6 bases respectively, with 6 bases between them. Germline-derived CDR1 and CDR2 are SQVTM and ANQGSEA. The DNA for the CDR3 is TGCAGCGTTGAAGGGGGGGATGGCTACACCTTC. It codes for CSVEGGDGYTF. Full variable domain (remainder filled in from reference TRBV29-1 and TRBJ1-2): SAVISQKPSRDICQRGTSLTIQCQVDSQVTMMFWYRQQPGQSLTLIATANQGSEATYESGFVIDKFPISRPNLTFSTLTVSNMSPEDSSIYLCSVEGGDGYTFGSGTRLTVV.

J is TRBJ2-3 and V is TRBV19, with D possibly TRBD2 on 5 matching bases. With 7 bases removed from V and 0 bases from J, the gap between germline ends came to 14 bases. Per the germline V gene, CDR1 is LNHDA and CDR2 is SQIVND (reference sequence). The CDR3 spans 15 residues. The CDR3 DNA reads as TGTGCCAGTACTGAGGGCGCAACTAGCACAGATACGCAGTATTTT. Protein sequence: CASTEGATSTDTQYF. Based on the CDR3 plus reference TRBV19 and TRBJ2-3, the full variable domain is DGGITQSPKYLFRKEGQNVTLSCEQNLNHDAMYWYRQDPGQGLRLIYYSQIVNDFQKGDIAEGYSVSREKKESFPLTVTSAQKNPTAFYLCASTEGATSTDTQYFGPGTRLTVL.

This clone has only one observation. The chain carries TRBV19 and TRBJ1-1; D is possibly TRBD1 (6 bases). The CDR3 consists of 13 residues. V shed 6 bases and J shed 4 bases, with 12 bases lying between them. The germline V gene encodes CDR1 LNHDA and CDR2 SQIVND (reference sequence). This chain's CDR3 is CASSQTGITEAFF. CDR3 nucleotide sequence: TGTGCCAGTAGCCAAACAGGGATCACTGAAGCTTTCTTT.

The chain has TRBV6-1 and TRBJ1-4; TRBD1 is a possible D gene (6 bases). Trimming shortened V by 4 bases and J by 3 bases, and 18 bases separated the two germline ends. Germline V CDR1 and CDR2: MNHNS, SASEGT. This CDR3 contains 17 residues. The chain's CDR3 is CASSAEIGGLANEKLFF. The CDR3 DNA follows: TGTGCCAGCAGTGCGGAAATAGGGGGTCTGGCTAATGAAAAACTGTTTTTT.

The chain is built from TRBV29-1 and TRBJ1-5; 7 positions match TRBD1. The CDR3 has 13 amino acids. The germline V gene encodes CDR1 SQVTM and CDR2 ANQGSEA. V was clipped by 6 bases and J by 2 bases; unmatched bases: 4. This CDR3 reads CSVLDRGNQPQHF. The CDR3 DNA reads TGCAGCGTGCTCGACAGGGGCAATCAGCCCCAGCATTTT. Variable domain in full (rest from reference TRBV29-1 and TRBJ1-5): SAVISQKPSRDICQRGTSLTIQCQVDSQVTMMFWYRQQPGQSLTLIATANQGSEATYESGFVIDKFPISRPNLTFSTLTVSNMSPEDSSIYLCSVLDRGNQPQHFGDGTRLSIL.

This chain uses TRBV3-1 (or the pseudogene TRBV3-2) with TRBJ2-6; TRBD1 agrees at 8 bases. The CDR3 totals 17 residues. CDR1 LGHDT and CDR2 YNNKEL come from the germline V gene (reference sequence). V was clipped by 3 bases and J by 0 bases; unmatched bases: 4. The CDR3 protein is CASSQGTGHSGANVLTF. As DNA, the CDR3 is TGTGCCAGCAGCCAGGGGACAGGACACTCTGGGGCCAACGTCCTGACTTTC.

The chain carries TRBV5-1 and TRBJ2-7; 7 nucleotides agree with TRBD1. This CDR3 comprises 16 residues. Unmatched junction bases numbered 12, after V lost 0 bases and J lost 6 bases. CDR1 SGHRS and CDR2 YFSETQ come from the germline V gene. CDR3 sequence: CASSLAVRVAGGEQYF. The CDR3 coding sequence is TGCGCCAGCAGCTTGGCCGTTAGGGTGGCAGGGGGCGAGCAGTACTTC.

This clone has more than one count but fewer than ten. Other DNA sequences in this specimen translate into the identical CDR3. The chain couples TRBV11-2 to TRBJ2-1; D unresolved. The V end was cut by 1 base, the J end by 6 bases, with 13 bases between. The CDR3 has 15 residues. From germline, CDR1 is SGHAT and CDR2 FQNNGV. The CDR3 region is CASSLVSGFGNEQFF. The CDR3 DNA reads as TGTGCCAGCAGCTTAGTATCGGGTTTCGGCAATGAGCAGTTCTTC.

This chain joins TRBV6-5 and TRBJ2-1, with 10 bases aligning to TRBD2. Germline-derived CDR1 and CDR2 are MNHEY and SVGAGI. V was clipped by 11 bases and J by 3 bases; unmatched bases: 10. This CDR3 is 15 amino acids long. CDR3 in DNA: TGTGCCGCCCAGGGGCCTAGCGGGGGCTACAATGAGCAGTTCTTC. It codes for CAAQGPSGGYNEQFF.

The chain carries TRBV20-1 and TRBJ1-1; D gene uncertain. Per germline, CDR1 DFQATT and CDR2 SNEGSKA (reference sequence). The V gene lost 3 bases and the J gene lost 0 bases, with 8 bases spanning the gap. The CDR3 runs 13 residues. The CDR3 region is CSASVNMNTEAFF. The CDR3 coding sequence is TGCAGTGCTAGTGTCAACATGAACACTGAAGCTTTCTTT.

The chain links TRBV6-5 to TRBJ1-1; the match to TRBD1 covers 8 bases. Germline values: CDR1 MNHEY, CDR2 SVGAGI. Trimming removed 6 bases from V and 1 base from J; junction bases left unmatched: 7. The CDR3 is 15 residues long. For the CDR3, the DNA is TGTGCCAGCAGCGGAATGGGACAGGCGAACACTGAAGCTTTCTTT. Amino acid sequence: CASSGMGQANTEAFF.

The rearrangement joins TRBV28 to TRBJ1-1; D gene unclear. The length of the CDR3 is 15 residues. Germline V CDR1 and CDR2: MDHEN, SYDVKM. Trimming removed 3 bases from V and 1 base from J, with 12 bases in between. CDR3 DNA: TGTGCCAGCAGTTTCAGTTACAAATGGAACACTGAAGCTTTCTTT. It yields the protein CASSFSYKWNTEAFF.

This chain uses TRBV9 with TRBJ2-1; 8 bases agree with TRBD1. Germline loops: CDR1 SGDLS, CDR2 YYNGEE. This CDR3 is 15 amino acids long. With 4 bases clipped from V and 7 bases from J, the junction kept 10 bases outside the gene matches. In DNA, the CDR3 is TGTGCCAGCAGCCCCGGACAGGGCCCTTTGAATGAGCAGTTCTTC. It is translated as CASSPGQGPLNEQFF.

The J gene is TRBJ2-7, the V gene TRBV27; 9 nucleotides line up with TRBD1. V trimming: 5 bases; J trimming: 1 base; junction bases outside the gene matches: 6. Germline CDR1 and CDR2: MNHEY and SMNVEV (reference sequence). The CDR3 is 15 amino acids. The CDR3 loop reads CASSLSGQGSYEQYF. Written as DNA, the CDR3 is TGTGCCAGCAGTCTCTCGGGACAGGGTTCCTACGAGCAGTACTTC.

Here the CDR3 reads CASSRHGGNTEAFF. CDR3 sequence (DNA): TGTGCCAGCAGTCGACACGGGGGGAACACTGAAGCTTTCTTT. V is TRBV27 and J is TRBJ1-1, with TRBD1 as a possible D gene (5 bases). This CDR3 has 14 residues. Germline assignment: CDR1 MNHEY and CDR2 SMNVEV (reference sequence). V lost 5 bases and J 1 base, leaving 11 bases between the germline ends.

J is TRBJ2-7 and V is TRBV5-1, with D perhaps TRBD1 (6 bases). V was pared by 3 bases and J by 3 bases, with 13 bases between. The CDR3 spans 14 residues. CDR1 is SGHRS, CDR2 YFSETQ, per germline. The CDR3 reads CASSSGTPIYEQYF. Written as DNA, the CDR3 is TGCGCCAGCAGCTCCGGGACACCAATCTACGAGCAGTACTTC. Supplemented by reference TRBV5-1 and TRBJ2-7, the full variable domain reads KAGVTQTPRYLIKTRGQQVTLSCSPISGHRSVSWYQQTPGQGLQFLFEYFSETQRNKGNFPGRFSGRQFSNSRSEMNVSTLELGDSALYLCASSSGTPIYEQYFGPGTRLTVT.

The chain has TRBV27 and TRBJ1-6; 9 bases fit TRBD1. J gave up 6 bases and V 3 bases, and 6 bases lay outside the gene matches. This CDR3 is built from 16 residues. Germline lookup yields CDR1 MNHEY and CDR2 SMNVEV (reference sequence). CDR3 protein: CASSFLQGAVNSPLHF. The CDR3, as DNA: TGTGCCAGCAGTTTCCTACAGGGGGCGGTTAATTCACCCCTCCACTTT.

J is TRBJ1-2 and V is TRBV5-4; D unresolved. The CDR3 runs 15 residues. The V gene's germline CDR1 is SGHNT and CDR2 YYREEE (reference sequence). V lost 0 bases, J lost 2 bases, and 11 bases lay in between. The CDR3 here is CASSLDSPGNYGYTF. The CDR3 nucleotides read TGTGCCAGCAGCTTGGATTCCCCAGGAAACTATGGCTACACCTTC.